Shown below are 17 T cell receptor beta chains from a single sample sequenced in a study of early T cells in non-severe SARS-CoV-2 infection. TCRdb reprocessed the 5' RACE reads with MiXCR, giving one entry per CDR3 protein. The sample comprises under 85,000 distinct CDR3 sequences, more than 10% of which are singletons, and 15% to 18% rests with the top ten. The source material was whole blood, sampled at baseline. These receptors were taken from an adult who was a healthcare worker with PCR-confirmed SARS-CoV-2 infection or an uninfected control (not recorded which). The donor label of this sample is uncertain.

This clonotype was seen more than once but under ten times. The V and J genes are TRBV5-1 and TRBJ1-2, with 7 bases that match TRBD1. CDR1 is SGHRS, CDR2 YFSETQ, per germline. The J segment lost 4 bases and the V segment lost 4 bases, leaving 13 bases of the junction unmatched. The CDR3 has 16 amino acids. CDR3 in amino acids: CASSGTGTAGFYGYTF. In DNA, the CDR3 is TGCGCCAGCAGCGGGACCGGGACAGCAGGATTCTATGGCTACACCTTC.

This clonotype has more than one count but fewer than ten. The J gene is TRBJ2-3, the V gene TRBV4-2; no clear D gene. The germline V and J ends were trimmed by 5 bases and 6 bases, with 12 bases remaining between them. The CDR3 loop spans 13 amino acids. The germline V gene encodes CDR1 LGHNA and CDR2 YNFKEQ. In DNA, the CDR3 is TGTGCCAGCAGCGCGAAGGGCGGCGATACGCAGTATTTT. This codes for CASSAKGGDTQYF.

V is TRBV29-1 and J is TRBJ1-1; D is unresolved. Germline CDR1 is SQVTM and CDR2 is ANQGSEA. The CDR3 sequence is 13 residues long. V lost 0 bases, J lost 10 bases, and 15 bases lay in between. CDR3 in amino acids: CSVEEGGPPAAFF. The DNA for the CDR3 is TGCAGCGTTGAAGAAGGAGGCCCGCCGGCAGCTTTCTTT.

This clonotype was found a few times. The chain uses TRBV9 and TRBJ2-7; the D gene is possibly TRBD1 (5 bases). The CDR3 length is 15 residues. V dropped 0 bases and J dropped 0 bases, with 10 bases sitting between them. Germline loops: CDR1 SGDLS, CDR2 YYNGEE. CDR3 in amino acids: CASSVGAGLSYEQYF. CDR3 nucleotides: TGTGCCAGCAGCGTAGGGGCAGGGCTCTCCTACGAGCAGTACTTC.

V gene TRBV7-6 combines with J gene TRBJ2-7; D possibly corresponds to TRBD2 (6 bases). Trimming pared 3 bases from V and 5 bases from J, leaving 14 bases between. The germline V gene has CDR1 SGHVS and CDR2 FNYEAQ. The CDR3 is 14 residues long. CDR3 in DNA: TGTGCCAGCAGCTTCCGGGACTCCATCCACGAGCAGTACTTC. Translated: CASSFRDSIHEQYF.

Ten or more counts support this clonotype. At one of its ends the junction is not consistent with the germline gene, which may arise from a read error. The chain is built from TRBV7-6 and TRBJ2-7; D not certain. In germline, CDR1 is SGHVS, CDR2 FNYEAQ. The CDR3 length is 14 residues. The CDR3 protein is CASSLAGSSYEQYF. The CDR3 DNA reads as TGTGCCAGCAGTTTAGCAGGTAGCTCCTACGAGCAGTACTTC.

This clonotype appeared a few times. This chain links TRBV3-1 with TRBJ1-5; 7 nucleotides line up with TRBD1. CDR1 is LGHDT, CDR2 YNNKEL, per germline (reference sequence). Trimming removed 4 bases from V and 4 bases from J; junction bases left unmatched: 7. This CDR3 spans 15 amino acids. The CDR3, as DNA: TGTGCCAGCAGCCTTGGGACAGCCGAGAATCAGCCCCAGCATTTT. This sequence encodes CASSLGTAENQPQHF.

In its sample, this clonotype was seen many times. V gene TRBV29-1 combines with J gene TRBJ1-1, with D perhaps matching TRBD1 (5 bases). The CDR3 totals 13 residues. The germline V gene encodes CDR1 SQVTM and CDR2 ANQGSEA. Trimming shortened V by 7 bases and J by 2 bases, and 14 bases separated the two germline ends. In DNA form, the CDR3 reads TGCAGCGCTGCGCCGGGGGGTAACACTGAAGCTTTCTTT. Its translation: CSAAPGGNTEAFF.

This clonotype has a handful of counts. The V gene is TRBV9, the J gene TRBJ2-1; TRBD2 matches 7 bases. V lost 6 bases, J lost 4 bases, and 10 bases stayed unmatched. CDR3 length: 15 residues. Germline V gives CDR1 SGDLS, CDR2 YYNGEE. The CDR3: CASNPVAGVYNEQFF. CDR3 bases: TGTGCCAGCAACCCTGTAGCGGGTGTATACAATGAGCAGTTCTTC.

This clonotype appeared many times. The V and J genes are TRBV7-9 and TRBJ1-5; no definite D call. The CDR3 sequence is 13 residues long. Germline CDR1 reads SEHNR; CDR2 reads FQNEAQ (reference sequence). V lost 4 bases and J 2 bases, leaving 6 bases between the germline ends. This CDR3 is CASSSTGNQPQHF. The CDR3 DNA follows: TGTGCCAGCAGCTCGACTGGCAATCAGCCCCAGCATTTT.

The chain recombines TRBV4-1 with TRBJ1-5; no firm D call. The CDR3 extends over 13 amino acids. Germline V gene data show CDR1 as MGHRA and CDR2 as YSYEKL. Trimming stripped 1 base from V and 5 bases from J, with 6 bases between. CDR3 nucleotide sequence: TGCGCCAGCAGCCAAGCCTTCGATCAGCCCCAGCATTTT. Translating it yields CASSQAFDQPQHF.

There are a few counts of this clonotype. The chain has TRBV11-2 and TRBJ2-7; D unresolved. Germline CDR1 SGHAT, CDR2 FQNNGV. The CDR3 loop spans 14 amino acids. Trimming cost V 2 bases and J 0 bases, with 8 bases left between them. The CDR3 DNA sequence: TGTGCCAGCAGCTTATATGGCAGCTCCTACGAGCAGTACTTC. It yields the protein CASSLYGSSYEQYF.

This clonotype was observed a handful of times. The gene calls are TRBV7-2 and TRBJ1-1; unclear D gene. V was trimmed by 2 bases and J by 2 bases, leaving 9 bases between them. This CDR3 region has 14 residues. Germline loops: CDR1 SGHTA, CDR2 FQGNSA. The CDR3 protein is CASSLYFRNTEAFF. CDR3 nucleotide sequence: TGTGCCAGCAGCTTATACTTCCGAAACACTGAAGCTTTCTTT. Combining the CDR3 with reference TRBV7-2 and TRBJ1-1 gives the whole variable domain GAGVSQSPSNKVTEKGKDVELRCDPISGHTALYWYRQSLGQGLEFLIYFQGNSAPDKSGLPSDRFSAERTGGSVSTLTIQRTQQEDSAVYLCASSLYFRNTEAFFGQGTRLTVV.

This clonotype was seen at least ten times. The J gene is TRBJ2-7, the V gene TRBV12-3 or TRBV12-4; D remains ambiguous. Between the trimmed V and J ends, which lost 6 bases and 3 bases, there was a span of 18 bases. This CDR3 is 15 amino acids long. CDR3 DNA: TGTGCCAGCAGCGTGGAGCCGACCCGAGTCTACGAGCAGTACTTC. This encodes CASSVEPTRVYEQYF.

The chain couples TRBV11-2 to TRBJ2-7; 12 bases fit TRBD1. Germline V gene sequence: CDR1 SGHAT, CDR2 FQNNGV. The ends lost 4 bases at V and 9 bases at J; junction bases unmatched: 7. This CDR3 spans 14 amino acids. The CDR3 DNA sequence: TGTGCCAGCAGCTCGGGACAGGGGGCGCTTGGGCAGTACTTC. Protein product: CASSSGQGALGQYF.

There are a few counts of this clonotype. The chain recombines TRBV25-1 with TRBJ2-1; tentatively, D is TRBD1 (6 bases). V lost 3 bases, J lost 3 bases, and 21 bases lay in between. This CDR3 has 18 residues. Germline-derived CDR1 and CDR2 are MGHDK and SYGVNS. The CDR3 DNA is TGTGCCAGCAGTGATACAACAGGGCTTTTGAGTAGCTACAATGAGCAGTTCTTC. Its protein product is CASSDTTGLLSSYNEQFF.

This clonotype showed up many times. This chain uses TRBV12-3 or TRBV12-4 with TRBJ2-3, with D possibly TRBD2 on 6 matching bases. The CDR3 is 12 residues long. V dropped 6 bases and J dropped 12 bases, with 16 bases sitting between them. The CDR3 region is CASSTGSSPQYF. The CDR3 DNA follows: TGTGCCAGCAGCACCGGGAGTTCGCCACAGTATTTT.